This T cell receptor beta chain emerged from a study of identical twins. Study-level points and caveats: The abundant beta clonotypes from cord blood had fewer insertions, and memory repertoires had none of this. Models predicted too little out-of-frame TCR alpha sharing in monozygotic twins.

TCRdb independently ran MiXCR on the 5' RACE reads; one entry per CDR3 protein. Of about 550,000 distinct CDR3 sequences listed, under 25% are singletons. Losses at the gene ends were 5 bases for V and 4 bases for J; bases not matched to a gene: 11. This CDR3 has 17 residues. Germline V CDR1 and CDR2: SGHKS, YYEKEE (reference sequence). As to this clonotype: Its specificity is unknown.

This same sample was also taken into another study, of yellow fever vaccine responses in identical twins.

The receptor was isolated from a young woman in good health. The chain joins TRBV5-5 to TRBJ2-5; 13 positions match TRBD2. Sequencing input: CD4+ T cells sorted from blood. The DNA for the CDR3 is TGTGCCAGCAGGAGGACTAGCGGGAGAAACCGCGGAGAGACCCAGTACTTC. It yields the protein CASRRTSGRNRGETQYF.